These 17 T cell receptor beta chains originate from one sample sequenced in a study of blood T cell repertoires in COVID-19. The assay was immunoSEQ multiplex PCR, and TCRdb's table has in-frame clones only and misses some. The table records 250,000 to 300,000 clones, approximately 89% of them present only once. Sequenced input: peripheral blood. Source of these receptors: a woman aged 25 to 39 with COVID-19, enrolled during active disease.

V and J are TRBV11-2 and TRBJ2-3, with TRBD2 identical over 9 bases. The V and J ends lost 0 bases and 2 bases, in that order; junction bases with no gene match: 15. The CDR3 covers 20 residues. The germline V gene encodes CDR1 SGHAT and CDR2 FQNNGV. The CDR3 spells CASSLEAGLAPNRITDTQYF. CDR3 sequence (DNA): TGTGCCAGCAGCTTAGAAGCAGGACTAGCGCCTAACAGGATCACAGATACGCAGTATTTT.

The chain employs TRBV18 and TRBJ2-7; 8 bases agree with TRBD1. CDR3 length: 14 residues. The V and J ends lost 5 bases and 3 bases, in that order; junction bases with no gene match: 6. Germline loops: CDR1 KGHSH, CDR2 LQKENI. The CDR3: CASSSGQGIYEQYF. DNA for the CDR3: TGTGCCAGCTCATCAGGACAGGGAATCTACGAGCAGTACTTC.

The CDR3 bases are TGTGCCAGTAGTAGGGCAAATCAGCCCCAGCATTTT. Its translation is CASSRANQPQHF. The chain links TRBV19 to TRBJ1-5; D unclear. CDR3 length: 12 residues. CDR1 and CDR2 (germline): LNHDA, SQIVND (reference sequence). With 4 bases removed from V and 4 bases from J, the gap between germline ends came to 5 bases.

The chain combines TRBV7-2 with TRBJ2-3; D may be TRBD2 (6 bases). The CDR3 extends over 15 amino acids. With 1 base removed from V and 3 bases from J, the gap between germline ends came to 11 bases. From germline, CDR1 is SGHTA and CDR2 FQGNSA. The CDR3 spells CASSLVGLYTDTQYF. DNA of the CDR3: TGTGCCAGCAGCTTAGTGGGACTCTATACAGATACGCAGTATTTT.

As for this clone: The same CDR3 is also encoded by other DNA sequences in this sample. The CDR3 protein is CASSLGTGDYGYTF. DNA of the CDR3: TGTGCCAGCAGCCTGGGGACAGGGGACTATGGCTACACCTTC. The chain combines TRBV11-2 with TRBJ1-2, with 10 bases matching TRBD1. The V segment lost 5 bases and the J segment 3 bases; nucleotides outside the gene matches: 3. CDR3 length equals 14 residues. Germline V CDR1 and CDR2: SGHAT, FQNNGV.

In this sample, this clone turned up once. CDR3 region: CASSIDRGLDEQYF. CDR3 nucleotides: TGTGCCAGCAGCATCGACAGGGGGCTCGATGAGCAGTACTTC. The chain combines TRBV11-1 with TRBJ2-7; 10 bases line up with TRBD1. The CDR3 consists of 14 residues. V lost 5 bases, J lost 7 bases, and 8 bases stayed unmatched. From germline, CDR1 is SGHAT and CDR2 FQDESV (reference sequence).

The chain uses TRBV5-1 and TRBJ1-6, with 10 positions matching TRBD1. Germline CDR1 and CDR2: SGHRS and YFSETQ. The CDR3 length is 15 residues. V shed 3 bases, J shed 10 bases, and the junction held 7 bases outside the gene matches. The CDR3 DNA reads TGCGCCAGCAGCTGGGGACAGGGGCTGGGATCACCCCTCCACTTT. Protein sequence: CASSWGQGLGSPLHF.

V and J are TRBV5-1 and TRBJ1-5, with D tentatively TRBD1 (6 bases). With 0 bases removed from V and 13 bases from J, the gap between germline ends came to 11 bases. This CDR3 region has 12 residues. CDR1 SGHRS and CDR2 YFSETQ come from the germline V gene. Here the CDR3 DNA reads TGCGCCAGCAGCTTGGATGGGGGCAGTCAGCATTTT. Protein sequence: CASSLDGGSQHF.

The DNA for the CDR3 is TGTGCCAGCAGCTTAGGCTGGGACATTACTAACTATGGCTACACCTTC. This sequence encodes CASSLGWDITNYGYTF. V and J are TRBV7-2 and TRBJ1-2; D might be TRBD1 (6 bases). This CDR3 spans 16 amino acids. The germline gives CDR1 SGHTA, CDR2 FQGNSA. The V and J ends lost 1 base and 0 bases respectively, with 12 bases between them.

This sequence joins TRBV5-4 and TRBJ1-4; 8 bases fit TRBD1. Unmatched junction bases numbered 7, after V lost 4 bases and J lost 8 bases. Germline loops: CDR1 SGHNT, CDR2 YYREEE (reference sequence). This CDR3 contains 14 residues. CDR3 in DNA: TGTGCCAGCAGCCCGGACAGGGAGGGAGAAAAACTGTTTTTT. This encodes CASSPDREGEKLFF.

This rearrangement joins TRBV10-3 to TRBJ1-4; D may be TRBD1 (5 bases). V dropped 3 bases and J dropped 8 bases, with 13 bases sitting between them. There are 14 residues in the CDR3. Germline lookup yields CDR1 ENHRY and CDR2 SYGVKD. The CDR3 region has the DNA TGTGCCATCAGTGAATCGCGCGGGGGAGAAAAACTGTTTTTT. As protein: CAISESRGGEKLFF.

The V and J genes are TRBV5-1 and TRBJ2-7, with 10 nucleotides matching TRBD1. CDR3 length equals 15 residues. Trimming took 0 bases from V and 4 from J; bases not matched to a gene: 4. The germline CDR1 and CDR2 sequences are SGHRS and YFSETQ. CDR3 residues: CASSLEPGQGYEQYF. The CDR3 DNA follows: TGCGCCAGCAGCTTGGAACCGGGACAGGGGTACGAGCAGTACTTC.

The chain has TRBV7-2 and TRBJ2-7, with 15 nucleotides matching TRBD2. CDR3 size: 17 residues. With 1 base clipped from V and 0 bases from J, the junction kept 1 base outside the gene matches. Germline loops: CDR1 SGHTA, CDR2 FQGNSA. The CDR3 sequence: CASSLGGLAGGSYEQYF. In nucleotides, the CDR3 is TGTGCCAGCAGCTTAGGGGGACTAGCGGGAGGCTCCTACGAGCAGTACTTC.

This rearrangement joins TRBV30 to TRBJ1-6, with D tentatively TRBD1 (5 bases). With 0 bases removed from V and 10 bases from J, the gap between germline ends came to 22 bases. Germline V CDR1 and CDR2: GTSNPN, SVGIG (reference sequence). The CDR3 loop spans 17 amino acids. DNA of the CDR3: TGTGCCTGGAGTGTTGGGCGTCAGGGAACCTATGGGTCACCCCTCCACTTT. Residues: CAWSVGRQGTYGSPLHF.

V gene TRBV30 combines with J gene TRBJ1-2; 9 bases line up with TRBD1. The V gene's germline CDR1 is GTSNPN and CDR2 SVGIG (reference sequence). The trim removed 0 bases at V and 8 bases at J, leaving 7 bases unmatched. CDR3 length: 14 amino acids. The CDR3 sequence is CAWSVQGAGKGYTF. In DNA, the CDR3 is TGTGCCTGGAGTGTACAGGGGGCGGGAAAAGGCTACACCTTC.

This clone was seen more than once but under ten times. The rearrangement links TRBV19 to TRBJ2-3; 8 positions agree with TRBD1. The CDR3 length is 18 residues. Germline trimming cut 0 bases from V and 1 base from J; bases unmatched to any gene: 9. Looked up from germline, CDR1 is LNHDA and CDR2 is SQIVND (reference sequence). CDR3 nucleotide sequence: TGTGCCAGTAGTATAGATCTGACAGGGGCAGGGCGCACAGATACGCAGTATTTT. This sequence encodes CASSIDLTGAGRTDTQYF.

The chain uses TRBV2 and TRBJ1-2; D is perhaps TRBD1 (5 bases). The V gene's germline CDR1 is SNHLY and CDR2 FYNNEI. This CDR3 is 16 amino acids long. V gave up 2 bases and J gave up 0 bases, with 13 bases separating them. CDR3 in DNA: TGTGCCAGCAGTGAATATGGTGGGGCAGCTAACTATGGCTACACCTTC. Translation: CASSEYGGAANYGYTF.